The clone carrying this TCR beta chain was detected once. The antigen remains unidentified. The assay was immunoSEQ multiplex PCR, and TCRdb's table has in-frame clones only and misses some. Of about 350,000 clones in the sample, 85% were seen once. The data were obtained in a study of Ad26.COV2.S vaccination and SARS-CoV-2 variants. Study summary: In the COV1001 trial, the donor was in the Ad26.COV2.S arm.

There are 17 residues in the CDR3. The J segment lost 5 bases and the V segment lost 4 bases, leaving 13 bases of the junction unmatched. From germline, CDR1 is LNHNV and CDR2 YYDKDF (reference sequence). Broader study findings: Measurements of TCR breadth and depth may have given underestimates of the total T cell responses. Vaccine recipients had higher spike-specific TCR breadth than placebo recipients.

Treatment of the sample: some 20 received Ad26.COV2.S at low or high dose, single or two shots; 5 received placebo; per-sample allocation not given. Collection of the samples took place on day 63 after the first injection of vaccine or placebo. Donation came from an adult in Boston who was aged 18-55 years. This receptor was taken from a person aged 18-65 years who received the Ad26.COV2.S COVID-19 vaccine or a placebo. Material: peripheral blood, obtained in a trial of Ad26.COV2.S vaccine versus placebo. V and J are TRBV15 and TRBJ2-3; 9 nucleotides line up with TRBD1. CDR3 in amino acids: CATSTLLQGAQGDTQYF. The CDR3 nucleotides are TGTGCCACCAGCACCCTTTTACAGGGGGCGCAGGGAGATACGCAGTATTTT.